This T cell receptor (beta chain) was captured in a study of T cell responses to AZD1222 COVID-19 vaccine. About this clone itself: The antigen is unknown.

Method: immunoSEQ multiplex PCR; TCRdb's copy keeps in-frame clones and lacks some. The sample consists of 150,000 to 200,000 clones, 90% of them appearing once. Second-dose recipients at about 4 or about 12 weeks were treated as one pooled group. This CDR3 has 13 residues. The germline V gene encodes CDR1 LGHNA and CDR2 YSLEER. V shed 4 bases and J shed 9 bases, with 13 bases lying between them. General study findings and limits: Donor demographics were predominantly white British with a female majority; clonal diversity may be underestimated. The study reported that nearly half of spike-specific TCRs target unmutated variant regions.

The sequence was obtained from an adult who received the AZD1222 COVID-19 vaccine. Sequenced material: peripheral blood, taken 28 days after the second AZD1222 dose. The rearrangement joins TRBV4-3 to TRBJ2-1; possibly TRBD1 for D (5 bases). The CDR3 loop is CASSPSGRGEQFF. CDR3 sequence (DNA): TGCGCCAGCAGCCCCTCGGGTAGGGGTGAGCAGTTCTTC.